This note documents a single T cell receptor beta chain sequence. Its antigen remains unidentified. Sequencing was carried out with an Illumina HiSeq 2000. The TCR beta cDNA libraries were made using 5'RACE template switching, a step that added both a universal primer site and unique molecular identifiers. cDNA synthesis was primed from the TCR beta constant segment and was followed by two successive PCR amplification steps. Per the authors' processing: MIGEC was used to demultiplex reads and group the reads by UMI, and MiTCR was used to assemble and quantify clonotypes. To exclude erroneous sequences, any TCR cDNA sequence not supported by at least two reads was discarded. The tcR package was used for downstream repertoire analysis, with clonotypes matched between fractions based on CDR3 nucleotide sequence plus V segment. VDJmatch was used to annotate antigen specificity against VDJdb, with one amino acid substitution allowed in CDR3. Each entry corresponds to one CDR3 protein sequence from reads that TCRdb reprocessed, and DNA is not given. The V and J calls, along with clone size, are taken from TCRdb and not from the paper's own processing. This sample's listing comprises about 460,000 distinct CDR3 sequences. The ten largest clones take up over 1.1% of the sample.

Taken from the germline V gene, the CDR1 and CDR2 loops are SGHRS and YFSETQ. There are 14 amino acids in the CDR3, from cysteine to phenylalanine inclusive. No DNA accompanies this entry. To determine HCMV serostatus, a commercial ELISA kit was used to detect HCMV-specific IgG in serum. Peripheral blood mononuclear cells were isolated from blood by Ficoll density gradient centrifugation. This sample is drawn from a study of T cells expressing NK-cell markers (TCRdb year 2020). For the wider study: TCR beta-chain repertoires were profiled in sorted CD3+CD56+NKG2C+, CD3+CD56+NKG2C- and CD3+CD56-NKG2C+ T-cell subsets from fewer than 10 donors. Seven of the eight sequenced donors were HCMV-seropositive and one was HCMV-seronegative. Randomly selected healthy volunteers, three men and five women, were used as the eight sequenced donors. Libraries were sequenced as 2 x 150 bp reads on Illumina HiSeq 2000/2500, MiSeq or NextSeq. General conclusions and limits of the study: Those dominant clonotypes were again the most abundant among CD3+CD56-NKG2C+ cells in a few donors, at roughly 25-65%. In over five donors, the dominant CD3+CD56+NKG2C+ clonotypes were among the top 10 CD8+ clonotypes and accounted for about 1.0-7.5% of CD8+ T cells. It remained unclear whether the expanded NKG2C-expressing T cell clones were specific for HCMV antigens.

Recombination joined TRBV5-1 with TRBJ2-2; there is no DNA to check the TCRdb D call of TRBD2. The sequence was obtained from a woman aged 50 to 60 in good health. Donor details come from another sample of the same person, matched by shared clones. Sequencing was carried out using blood T cells: a sorted CD56 or NKG2C T cell subset, CD4+ or CD8+ T cells, or bulk PBMC T cells (not recorded which). The CDR3: CASSLNSGTGELFF.